This T cell receptor (beta chain) was retrieved from a study of T cell responses to AZD1222 COVID-19 vaccine. Trimming took 3 bases from V and 2 from J, leaving 13 bases between them. The CDR3 runs to 15 residues. Germline CDR1 is SGHNT and CDR2 is YENEEA. TCRdb's table, derived via immunoSEQ multiplex PCR, lists solely in-frame clones and lacks some. Of approximately 83,000 clones listed, about 93% are singletons. Details on this clone: The antigen is unknown.

Overall study results and limits: Clonal diversity may have been underestimated, and the donors were mostly white British, with more females than males. Unmutated variant regions are reportedly targeted by nearly half of spike-specific TCRs. Mapped onto spike, vaccine-associated CD4 TCRs spanned it and were dominant at 160-218 and 743-854.

The rearrangement links TRBV11-3 to TRBJ1-1; D perhaps matches TRBD1 (5 bases). The sample consisted of peripheral blood, taken on day 0 of MenACWY control vaccination. This receptor was taken from an adult in good health. The CDR3 coding sequence is TGTGCCAGCAGCTTCTCGTCGGGGGGAAACACTGAAGCTTTCTTT. Its translation is CASSFSSGGNTEAFF. Combining the CDR3 with reference TRBV11-3 and TRBJ1-1 gives the whole variable domain EAGVVQSPRYKIIEKKQPVAFWCNPISGHNTLYWYLQNLGQGPELLIRYENEEAVDDSQLPKDRFSAERLKGVDSTLKIQPAELGDSAVYLCASSFSSGGNTEAFFGQGTRLTVV.